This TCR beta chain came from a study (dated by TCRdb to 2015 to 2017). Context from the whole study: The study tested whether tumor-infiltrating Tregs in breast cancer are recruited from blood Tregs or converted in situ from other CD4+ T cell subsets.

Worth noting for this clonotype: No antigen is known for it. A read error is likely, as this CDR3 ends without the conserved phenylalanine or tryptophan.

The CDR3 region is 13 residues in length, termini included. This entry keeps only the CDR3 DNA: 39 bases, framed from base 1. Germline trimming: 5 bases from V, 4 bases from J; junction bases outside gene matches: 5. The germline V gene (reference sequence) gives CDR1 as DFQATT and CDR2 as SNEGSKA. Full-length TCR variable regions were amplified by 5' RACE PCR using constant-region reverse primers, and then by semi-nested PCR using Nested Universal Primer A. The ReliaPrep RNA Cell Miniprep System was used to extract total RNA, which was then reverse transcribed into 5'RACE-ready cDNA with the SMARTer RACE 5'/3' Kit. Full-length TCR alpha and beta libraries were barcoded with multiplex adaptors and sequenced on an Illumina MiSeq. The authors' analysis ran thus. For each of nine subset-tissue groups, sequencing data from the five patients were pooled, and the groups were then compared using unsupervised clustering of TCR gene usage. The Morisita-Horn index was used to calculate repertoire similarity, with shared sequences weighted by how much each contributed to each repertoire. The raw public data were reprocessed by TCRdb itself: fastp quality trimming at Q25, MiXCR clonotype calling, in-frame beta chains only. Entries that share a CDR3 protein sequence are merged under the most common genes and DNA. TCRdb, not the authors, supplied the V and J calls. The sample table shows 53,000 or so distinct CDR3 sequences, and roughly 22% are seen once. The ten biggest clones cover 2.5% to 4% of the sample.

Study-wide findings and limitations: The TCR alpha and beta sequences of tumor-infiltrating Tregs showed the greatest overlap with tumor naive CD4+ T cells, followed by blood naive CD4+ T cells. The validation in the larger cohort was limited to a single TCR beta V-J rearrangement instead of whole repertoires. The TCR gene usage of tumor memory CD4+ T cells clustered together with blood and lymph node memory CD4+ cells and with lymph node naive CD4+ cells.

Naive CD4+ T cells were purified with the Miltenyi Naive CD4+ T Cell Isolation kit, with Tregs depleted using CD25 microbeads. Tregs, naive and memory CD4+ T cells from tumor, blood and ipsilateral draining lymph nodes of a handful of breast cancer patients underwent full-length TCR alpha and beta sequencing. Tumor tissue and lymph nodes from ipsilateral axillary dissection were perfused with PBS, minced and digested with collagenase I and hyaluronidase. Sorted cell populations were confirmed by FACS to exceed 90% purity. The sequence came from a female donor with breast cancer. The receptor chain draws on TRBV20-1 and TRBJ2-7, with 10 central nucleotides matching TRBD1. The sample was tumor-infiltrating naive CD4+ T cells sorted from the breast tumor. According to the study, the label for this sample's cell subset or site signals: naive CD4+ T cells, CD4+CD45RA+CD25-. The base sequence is TGCAGTGCTCGACGACAGGGGGCTTACGAGCAGTACCTC. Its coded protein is CSARRQGAYEQYL.